The 7 T cell receptor beta chains below come from one sample, sequenced in a study of shared clonotypes between healthy human individuals. Sequencing was performed with immunoSEQ multiplex PCR; in TCRdb, only in-frame clones are kept and a portion is missing. This sample carries some 550,000 clones, roughly 97% of them seen once, and the ten largest clones take about 0.06%. Sequencing was done on a sample of naive CD4+ T cells sorted from blood. This sample's subset: CD45RA+ positively selected. These receptors all stem from a woman in her twenties or thirties in good health.

V gene TRBV9 combines with J gene TRBJ2-5; the D is unclear. The germline V gene has CDR1 SGDLS and CDR2 YYNGEE. CDR3 length: 16 residues. Trimming removed 5 bases at V and 4 bases at J, with 21 bases between. CDR3 coding DNA: TGTGCCAGCAGTGAAGGCAAGATCGGATTCTTAGAGACCCAGTACTTC. Its translation: CASSEGKIGFLETQYF.

The chain carries TRBV18 and TRBJ2-7, with 9 nucleotides matching TRBD2. This CDR3 has 14 amino acids. Per the germline V gene, CDR1 is KGHSH and CDR2 is LQKENI. V lost 1 base and J lost 5; bases outside the gene matches: 3. CDR3 coding DNA: TGTGCCAGCTCACCACTAGCGGGAGTTGACGAGCAGTACTTC. Protein: CASSPLAGVDEQYF. Based on the CDR3 plus reference TRBV18 and TRBJ2-7, the full variable domain is NAGVMQNPRHLVRRRGQEARLRCSPMKGHSHVYWYRQLPEEGLKFMVYLQKENIIDESGMPKERFSAEFPKEGPSILRIQQVVRGDSAAYFCASSPLAGVDEQYFGPGTRLTVT.

The J gene is TRBJ2-1, the V gene TRBV4-2, with TRBD2 matching 16 bases. J lost 8 bases, V lost 0 bases, and 10 bases had no gene match. Germline CDR1 is LGHNA and CDR2 is YNFKEQ. There are 19 residues in the CDR3. The CDR3 loop is CASSQDPGTSGRALHEQFF. In nucleotides, the CDR3 is TGTGCCAGCAGCCAAGATCCTGGGACTAGCGGGAGGGCATTACATGAGCAGTTCTTC.

This chain's CDR3 is CASSFGPGNYYGYTF. The CDR3 DNA sequence: TGTGCCAGCAGCTTCGGCCCGGGGAACTACTATGGCTACACCTTC. The chain has TRBV5-6 and TRBJ1-2; unclear D gene. This CDR3 region has 15 residues. CDR1 is SGHDT, CDR2 YYEEEE, per germline. Trimming pared 2 bases from V and 3 bases from J, leaving 14 bases between.

This clone has a single count. The V gene is TRBV11-2, the J gene TRBJ1-1; D gene unclear. There are 14 residues in the CDR3. Trimming took 5 bases from V and 0 from J, leaving 10 bases between them. The germline V gene has CDR1 SGHAT and CDR2 FQNNGV. DNA of the CDR3: TGTGCCAGCAGCCAGCACCAAATGAACACTGAAGCTTTCTTT. Translated, it gives CASSQHQMNTEAFF. Combining the CDR3 with reference TRBV11-2 and TRBJ1-1 gives the whole variable domain EAGVAQSPRYKIIEKRQSVAFWCNPISGHATLYWYQQILGQGPKLLIQFQNNGVVDDSQLPKDRFSAERLKGVDSTLKIQPAKLEDSAVYLCASSQHQMNTEAFFGQGTRLTVV.

The J gene is TRBJ2-7, the V gene TRBV19; 10 bases agree with TRBD1. V lost 5 bases and J lost 2; bases outside the gene matches: 6. Per the germline V gene, CDR1 is LNHDA and CDR2 is SQIVND (reference sequence). The CDR3 spans 15 residues. DNA of the CDR3: TGTGCCAGTAGTTACCGGGACAGGGGACCCTACGAGCAGTACTTC. The encoded protein is CASSYRDRGPYEQYF.

The CDR3 DNA sequence: TGTGCCACTTCTGAGGCTAGCGGGAGGCGCACAGATACGCAGTATTTT. It yields the protein CATSEASGRRTDTQYF. The rearrangement uses TRBV27 and TRBJ2-3; TRBD2 matches at 11 bases. CDR1 and CDR2 (germline): MNHEY, SMNVEV (reference sequence). The CDR3 contains 16 residues. The ends lost 10 bases at V and 1 base at J; junction bases unmatched: 10.